The present TCR beta chain was sequenced within a study of cytomegalovirus exposure and HLA in healthy donors (dated by TCRdb to 2016 to 2017). With respect to the entire study: In an earlier analysis of several hundred of the donors, 250 to 350 Gb of sequence data and some 120 million unique TCR beta sequences from 180 million or so T cells were reported. Both class I and class II loci were covered by HLA typing, at four-digit resolution. Across around 400 genotyped donors of the cohort, an average of about 250,000 unique TCR beta nucleotide sequences per donor were sequenced, and 15% to 20% of those sequences were non-productive. The genetic ancestry cluster associated with self-reported Caucasian donors included around 76% of the roughly 380 genotyped donors. A later genetic analysis took genome-wide SNP genotypes for about three fifths of the roughly 700 donors and used that subset as a discovery cohort. The study combined high-throughput TCR immunosequencing, statistical association of individual TCRs with disease status, and machine learning to predict cytomegalovirus infection status. Rather than drawing on any new phenotypic data, the later analysis identified candidate immune exposures from TCR beta sequences and the way those sequences occurred across donors. The study used immunosequencing to profile the T cell repertoires of some 600 subjects and linked those repertoires to cytomegalovirus serostatus. Donor age, sex, ethnicity and CMV serostatus were compiled together with the repertoire data. Because of strong linkage in the cohort, roughly five DR-DQ haplotypes were treated as single units for association and clustering. An earlier analysis of 500 to 750 of the donors applied high-throughput TCR beta sequencing to assess whether each TCR beta V gene segment acted as functional or pseudogenic. Approximately 310 gigabases of sequencing data and approximately 84 million unique TCR sequences were included in an early release covering several hundred HLA-typed donors. A separate validation cohort of 100 to 150 different subjects was used in addition to the roughly 700-subject first cohort. All discovery cohort repertoires had been generated on a single sequencing platform. The number of donors typed differed by locus, with about 620-630 for A, B, C, DRB1 and DQB1, around 500 for DQA1, 600 to 610 for DPA1, and some 450 for DPB1. The aim of the study was to test whether cataloging public T cell receptors could identify signatures of past pathogen exposure. A later analysis re-analyzed previously published TCR beta repertoires from approximately 670 donors and added high-resolution HLA genotyping to study TCR occurrence patterns.

The CDR3 sequence holds 15 residues, the cysteine and phenylalanine included. Only the CDR3 portion is preserved as DNA: 45 bases, with reading frame beginning at the first base. V is cut back by 2 bases and J by 13 bases, with 15 bases in the junction unmatched. The germline V gene encodes CDR1 SGHRS and CDR2 YFSETQ. The cohort comprised 550 to 700 healthy bone marrow donors. At the time of sampling, every cohort member was nominally healthy, though immune exposures that went unrecorded were likely present. The donor was CMV seropositive and was included in the group of around 300 seropositive cohort members. A peripheral blood sample was collected from each donor, and TCR beta sequencing was performed on peripheral blood mononuclear cells. The Qiagen DNeasy Blood Extraction Kit was used to extract genomic DNA from the blood cell samples. Library preparation employed the immunoSEQ multiplex PCR assay. The multiplex PCR relied on a mix of 60 forward primers for TCR Vbeta segments and 13 reverse primers for TCR Jbeta segments. The CDR3 region of rearranged TCR beta genes was amplified from genomic DNA with a multiplex PCR assay. The Illumina HiSeq System was used to sequence the amplified TCR beta libraries as 87-base-pair reads. The paper's processing steps were these. In a later analysis, around 80 million unique TCR beta chains were counted across the 690 or so repertoires, and roughly 11 million of these chains were shared by at least two donors. To remove PCR and sequencing errors, raw reads were error-corrected and collapsed into unique sequences using a nearest-neighbor algorithm that merged closely related sequences. To assign V, D and J gene segments, CDR3 sequences were aligned to IMGT reference sequences. Each retained sequence needed at least a six-nucleotide match to both a V gene segment and a J gene segment. Rearrangements were called productive when the CDR3 lacked stop codons and stayed in frame with V and J; all others were non-productive. Following IMGT convention, CDR3 was defined as the stretch from the second conserved V-encoded cysteine to the conserved J-encoded phenylalanine. Sequences without an unambiguous match to a single V gene segment were excluded from the earlier analysis of approximately 560 of the donors. In an earlier analysis of 587 of the donors, a V segment was called functional when productive rearrangements were above 56.7%, and segregating when the standard deviation between donors exceeded 5%. A statistical classification framework was developed to diagnose cytomegalovirus status using the catalog of TCR beta chain sequences. In a later analysis, V and J genes were assigned by comparing TCR nucleotide sequences against IMGT/GENE-DB human TR gene sequences. Using the TCRdist pipeline, a later analysis assigned CDR3 sequences along with most-parsimonious VDJ recombination scenarios. In a later analysis, each TCR beta chain was defined by its CDR3 amino acid sequence together with its V-gene family, and reads lacking a unique V-gene family were excluded. To address suspected cross-contamination and a sequencing artifact, a later analysis removed 592 highly shared, low-generation-probability nucleotide sequences. In a later analysis, a clonal expansion index was calculated for each public chain from normalized within-repertoire ranks of inferred template counts. A later analysis computed generation probabilities with a VDJ recombination model fitted to out-of-frame rearrangements, and checked the results against IGoR. In a later analysis, hypergeometric tests were used to score TCR-TCR, TCR-HLA and TCR-CMV co-occurrence, with a repertoire-size bias correction applied to TCR pairs. False discovery rates were estimated in a later analysis by permuting HLA or CMV assignments 20 times. A later analysis grouped co-occurring TCRs with DBSCAN, adding TCRdist sequence similarity when clustering within HLA-allele-positive subsets. Repertoires with fewer than 30,000 or more than 120,000 public chains were left out of co-occurrence clustering, as were five repertoires with anomalous nucleotide sharing. Held by TCRdb, this immuneACCESS table contains in-frame sequences only and omits some clones. Under half of the omission traces to an unresolved V gene where checked; the cause of the rest is unknown. Clone size and the V and J calls come from that table; the DNA yielded D and trimming. This sample gives around 100,000 clones in total; roughly three quarters of them show up just once. The ten largest clones add up to about 20% of the sample.

A note on this clone: Its cognate antigen has yet to be identified. Base qualities are missing; no much larger clone stands one base away.

What the authors observed across the whole study: In a later genetic analysis, a missense DCLRE1C variant was associated with V-gene and J-gene trimming of TCR beta chains, and the association was replicated in an independent cohort. An earlier analysis of 587 of the donors showed that most TCR beta V segments appeared in productive rearrangements either about 87% or about 30% of the time, which broadly matched IMGT annotations. Assigning TCR associations to individual alleles was difficult when HLA alleles, especially DR and DQ, strongly co-occurred. Linkage disequilibrium might explain the correlated functional status among segregating V segments, but an unknown experimental factor could not be excluded. A group of highly shared sequence variants was considered likely to be a technical artifact of the sequencing pipeline. In vitro tests confirmed that a few of the cytomegalovirus-associated TCR beta chains recognize cytomegalovirus antigens. A further reported finding was that TCR beta sequences accurately predicted the HLA-A and HLA-B alleles for most subjects in the first cohort. In a later genetic analysis, fewer N-insertions in productive TCRs were reported among donors in an Asian-associated ancestry cluster than the roughly 700-donor mean. Most TCR sequences were seen in very few donors, while some public TCRs were found in many individuals. Because counts were too low, seventeen rarely observed V segments, including chromosome 9 orphons, were excluded from the earlier analysis of some 590 of the donors. Cytomegalovirus status was reported to be diagnosed by the classifier with high specificity and sensitivity in both the original and validation cohorts. In a later analysis, TCR association rates were found to vary across HLA loci, with the most associated TCRs seen for DRB1 alleles and the fewest for HLA-C alleles. Because HLA typing was unavailable for some donors at each locus, only the typed subset was used in association tests. At a false discovery rate of 0.05, a later analysis linked 15,000 to 20,000 TCR beta sequences to specific HLA alleles. A later analysis reported that several top co-occurrence clusters appeared linked to parvovirus B19, influenza, CMV and Epstein-Barr virus. In this cohort, only TCR beta chains were sequenced, and detectable features were limited by the absence of alpha or paired-chain data. The study gave a list of over 150 TCR beta chains associated with cytomegalovirus. It was suggested by the authors that the approach could potentially be generalized to other disease states and immunological phenotypes. Presence/absence analyses assumed roughly uniform sequencing depth across donors, an assumption that may not hold. Compared with equally common non-associated chains, HLA-associated TCR beta chains in a later analysis were more clonally expanded and had lower generation probabilities. CMV serostatus was the only immune exposure information available for the cohort. Most CMV-associated TCR beta chains appeared to be HLA-restricted in a later analysis, and the HLA associations seemed to be driven largely by CMV exposure. Because the 87-base-pair reads could not distinguish some IMGT-functional V segments, including TRBV6-2 and TRBV6-3, those segments were excluded.

Sample: PBMCs. This clonotype originated in a woman aged 60-70 years in good health and CMV-seropositive. The chain is made from TRBV5-1 and TRBJ2-1; 7 bases in the junction line up with TRBD2. The sequenced DNA: TGCGCCAGCAGCTTAATGGGGGAGGGCCGATTTGGACAGTTCTTC. Translation gives CASSLMGEGRFGQFF.